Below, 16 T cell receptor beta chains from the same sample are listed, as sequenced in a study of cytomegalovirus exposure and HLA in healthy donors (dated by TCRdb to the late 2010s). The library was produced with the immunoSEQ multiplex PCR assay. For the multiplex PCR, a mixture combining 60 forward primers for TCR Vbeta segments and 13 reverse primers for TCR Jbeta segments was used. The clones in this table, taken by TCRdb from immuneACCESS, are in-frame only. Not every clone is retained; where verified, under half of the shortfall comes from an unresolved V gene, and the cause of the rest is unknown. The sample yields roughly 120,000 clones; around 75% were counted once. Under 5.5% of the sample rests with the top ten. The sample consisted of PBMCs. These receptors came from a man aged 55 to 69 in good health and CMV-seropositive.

As DNA, the CDR3 is TGTGCCAGCAGTTACCGAGGACAGAGCACTAATGAAAAACTGTTTTTT. Its translation: CASSYRGQSTNEKLFF. V and J are TRBV6-6 and TRBJ1-4; possibly TRBD1 for D (6 bases). CDR1 and CDR2 from the germline V gene are MNHNY and SVGAGI (reference sequence). CDR3 size: 16 residues. Trimming left V 2 bases short and J 2 bases short, with 12 bases between.

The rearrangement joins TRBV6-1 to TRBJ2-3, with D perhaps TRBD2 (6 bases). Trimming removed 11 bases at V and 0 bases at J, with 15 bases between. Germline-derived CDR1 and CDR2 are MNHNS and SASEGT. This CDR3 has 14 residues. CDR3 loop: CAGGTLSSTDTQYF. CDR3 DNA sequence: TGTGCCGGAGGGACCCTCTCTAGCACAGATACGCAGTATTTT.

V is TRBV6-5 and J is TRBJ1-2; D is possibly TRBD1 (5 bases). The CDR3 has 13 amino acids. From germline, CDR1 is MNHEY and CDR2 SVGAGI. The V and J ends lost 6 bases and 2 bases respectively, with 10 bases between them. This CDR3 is CASRTGRNYGYTF. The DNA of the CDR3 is TGTGCCAGCAGAACAGGACGGAACTATGGCTACACCTTC.

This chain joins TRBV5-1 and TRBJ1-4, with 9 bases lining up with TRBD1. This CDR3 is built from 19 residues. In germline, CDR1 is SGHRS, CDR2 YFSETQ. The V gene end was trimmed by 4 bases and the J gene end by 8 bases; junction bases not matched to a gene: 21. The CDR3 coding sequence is TGCGCCAGCAGCAAATGGGCCGGGACAGGGACTAGTACCTCCGAAAAACTGTTTTTT. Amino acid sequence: CASSKWAGTGTSTSEKLFF.

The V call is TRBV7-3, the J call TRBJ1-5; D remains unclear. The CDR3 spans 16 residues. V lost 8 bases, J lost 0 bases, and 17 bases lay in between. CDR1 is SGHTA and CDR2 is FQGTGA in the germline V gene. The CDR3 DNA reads TGTGCCAGCGGCCTCCACAGTCTTTATAGCAATCAGCCCCAGCATTTT. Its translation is CASGLHSLYSNQPQHF.

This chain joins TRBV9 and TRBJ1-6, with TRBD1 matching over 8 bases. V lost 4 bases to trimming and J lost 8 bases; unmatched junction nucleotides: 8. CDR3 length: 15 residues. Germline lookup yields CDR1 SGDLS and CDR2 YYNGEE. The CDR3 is CASSPQDRADSPLHF. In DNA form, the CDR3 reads TGTGCCAGCAGCCCTCAGGACAGGGCGGATTCACCCCTCCACTTT.

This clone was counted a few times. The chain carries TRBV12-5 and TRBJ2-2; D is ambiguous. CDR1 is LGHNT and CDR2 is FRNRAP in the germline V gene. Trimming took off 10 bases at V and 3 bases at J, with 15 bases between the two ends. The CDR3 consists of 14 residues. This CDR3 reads CAIARWVHTGELFF. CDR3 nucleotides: TGTGCTATTGCCAGGTGGGTCCACACCGGGGAGCTGTTTTTT.

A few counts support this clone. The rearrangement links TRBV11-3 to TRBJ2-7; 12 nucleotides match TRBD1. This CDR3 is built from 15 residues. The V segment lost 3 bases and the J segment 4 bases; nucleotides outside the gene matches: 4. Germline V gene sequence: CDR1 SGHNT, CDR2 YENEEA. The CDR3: CASSLGTGGSYEQYF. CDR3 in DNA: TGTGCCAGCAGCTTGGGGACAGGGGGCAGTTACGAGCAGTACTTC.

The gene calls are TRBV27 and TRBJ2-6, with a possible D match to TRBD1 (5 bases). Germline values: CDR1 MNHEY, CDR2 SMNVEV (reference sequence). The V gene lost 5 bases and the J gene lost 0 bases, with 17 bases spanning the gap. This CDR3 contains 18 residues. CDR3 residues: CASSPQGHVSSGANVLTF. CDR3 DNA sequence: TGTGCCAGCAGTCCCCAGGGCCACGTCAGCTCTGGGGCCAACGTCCTGACTTTC.

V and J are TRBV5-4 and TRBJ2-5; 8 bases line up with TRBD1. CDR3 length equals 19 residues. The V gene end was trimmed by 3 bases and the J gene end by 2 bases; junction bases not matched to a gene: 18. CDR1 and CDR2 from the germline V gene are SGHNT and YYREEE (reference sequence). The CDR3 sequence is CASSSPKNDRGYLQETQYF. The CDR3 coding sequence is TGTGCCAGCAGCTCACCTAAAAACGACAGGGGATACCTTCAAGAGACCCAGTACTTC.

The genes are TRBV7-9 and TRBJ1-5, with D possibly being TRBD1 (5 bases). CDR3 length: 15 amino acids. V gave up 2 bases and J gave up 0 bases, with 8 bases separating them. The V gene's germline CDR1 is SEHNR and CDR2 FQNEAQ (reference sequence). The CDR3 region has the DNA TGTGCCAGCAGCTTACAGGGCCCTAGCAATCAGCCCCAGCATTTT. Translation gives CASSLQGPSNQPQHF.

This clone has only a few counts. CDR3 in DNA: TGTGCCAGCGACAACTCTGGGGCCAACGTCCTGACTTTC. Amino acids: CASDNSGANVLTF. The chain links TRBV6-1 to TRBJ2-6, with D unresolved. The CDR3 runs 13 residues. Germline assignment: CDR1 MNHNS and CDR2 SASEGT. Deletions cut 8 bases from V and 0 bases from J, with 5 bases between.

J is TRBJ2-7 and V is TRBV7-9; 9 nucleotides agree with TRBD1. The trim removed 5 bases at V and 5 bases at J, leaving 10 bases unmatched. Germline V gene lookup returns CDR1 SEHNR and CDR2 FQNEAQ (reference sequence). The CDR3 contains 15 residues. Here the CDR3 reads CASSPSGTGRHEQYF. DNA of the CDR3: TGTGCCAGCAGCCCTTCCGGGACAGGGCGGCACGAGCAGTACTTC.

The CDR3 here is CASSYKGTGQETQYF. DNA for the CDR3: TGTGCCAGCTCTTATAAAGGGACAGGGCAAGAGACCCAGTACTTC. This sequence joins TRBV6-5 and TRBJ2-5; 9 bases fit TRBD1. J lost 2 bases, V lost 8 bases, and 9 bases had no gene match. CDR1 is MNHEY, CDR2 SVGAGI, per germline. The CDR3 has 15 residues.

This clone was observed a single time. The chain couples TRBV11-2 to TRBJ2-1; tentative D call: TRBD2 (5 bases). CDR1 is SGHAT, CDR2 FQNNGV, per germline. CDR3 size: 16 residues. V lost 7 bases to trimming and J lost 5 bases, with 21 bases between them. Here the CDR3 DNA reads TGTGCCAGCACCCCTGGCGCGGGCGGGTGGAACAATGAGCAGTTCTTC. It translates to CASTPGAGGWNNEQFF.

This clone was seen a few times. CDR3: CASSRDYRDTDTQYF. Here the CDR3 DNA reads TGTGCCAGCTCACGGGACTATCGGGACACAGATACGCAGTATTTT. The chain recombines TRBV18 with TRBJ2-3; 7 nucleotides line up with TRBD2. V trimming: 4 bases; J trimming: 2 bases; junction bases outside the gene matches: 6. Germline-derived CDR1 and CDR2 are KGHSH and LQKENI. The CDR3 loop spans 15 amino acids.